This T cell receptor beta chain was found in a study of T cell changes during pregnancy in multiple sclerosis. Trimming took off 11 bases at V and 7 bases at J, with 17 bases between the two ends. The CDR3 runs 12 residues. Germline CDR1 SNHLY, CDR2 FYNNEI. Using immunoSEQ multiplex PCR, the repertoire was profiled, and TCRdb retains in-frame clones only, with some absent. The profile shows about 27,000 clones, 89% of them singletons. The input for sequencing was CD8+ T cells from peripheral blood mononuclear cells, taken in the second trimester of pregnancy. This clonotype originated in a female donor with multiple sclerosis, enrolled in a pregnancy study. This chain links TRBV2 with TRBJ1-1; D gene ambiguous. The CDR3 reads CAGLPEGREAFF. CDR3 nucleotide sequence: TGTGCCGGCCTACCCGAGGGCCGTGAAGCTTTCTTT.